These 14 T cell receptor beta chains originate from one sample sequenced in a study of CD8+CD57+ T cells in acquired aplastic anemia. Genomic DNA, serving as template, underwent TCR beta VDJ and CDR3 profiling. A single record per CDR3 protein comes from TCRdb applying MiXCR to the reads. The repertoire holds some 220,000 distinct CDR3 sequences, with approximately 35% as singletons. Sample: sorted CD4+, CD8+, or CD8+CD57+ T cells (not recorded which) from PBMCs. The receptors originated from a human donor in good health, serving as a control.

V gene TRBV7-9 combines with J gene TRBJ1-6, with 7 bases lining up with TRBD1. Germline assignment: CDR1 SEHNR and CDR2 FQNEAQ (reference sequence). The CDR3 sequence is 13 residues long. The J segment lost 8 bases and the V segment lost 3 bases, leaving 1 base of the junction unmatched. For the CDR3, the DNA is TGTGCCAGCAGCTTCCAGGGGGATTCACCCCTCCACTTT. Its translation is CASSFQGDSPLHF.

This sequence joins TRBV2 and TRBJ2-1, with D possibly being TRBD1 (5 bases). Germline CDR1 and CDR2: SNHLY and FYNNEI. This CDR3 is built from 15 residues. V was shortened by 7 bases and J by 0 bases, with 13 bases between the two germline ends. The DNA of the CDR3 is TGTGCCAGCATTAAGGACACCCCCTCCTACAATGAGCAGTTCTTC. Translated: CASIKDTPSYNEQFF.

This clonotype came up a few times. The chain joins TRBV11-2 to TRBJ1-2; weak D call: TRBD1 (6 bases). The germline V gene has CDR1 SGHAT and CDR2 FQNNGV. The CDR3 loop spans 16 amino acids. Trimming removed 2 bases at V and 0 bases at J, with 13 bases between. The DNA of the CDR3 is TGTGCCAGCAGCTTATATGCGGGGGCGGCTAACTATGGCTACACCTTC. It encodes CASSLYAGAANYGYTF.

A few counts support this clonotype. This chain connects TRBV20-1 to TRBJ1-5; weak D call: TRBD1 (5 bases). This CDR3 contains 12 residues. The germline V gene has CDR1 DFQATT and CDR2 SNEGSKA (reference sequence). V was trimmed by 5 bases and J by 7 bases, leaving 12 bases between them. The chain's CDR3 is CSAGGEGQPQHF. CDR3 DNA: TGCAGTGCTGGGGGGGAGGGGCAGCCCCAGCATTTT.

This sequence joins TRBV10-3 and TRBJ2-1; tentatively, D is TRBD1 or TRBD2 (6 bases each). This CDR3 is 15 amino acids long. Germline-derived CDR1 and CDR2 are ENHRY and SYGVKD. Trimming took 2 bases from V and 3 from J, leaving 11 bases between them. The DNA for the CDR3 is TGTGCCATCAGTGAGGAGGGGGGCTACTACAATGAGCAGTTCTTC. Amino acid sequence: CAISEEGGYYNEQFF.

The V gene is TRBV6-2 or TRBV6-3, the J gene TRBJ1-2, with 9 bases aligning to TRBD1. Germline CDR1 reads MNHEY; CDR2 reads SVGEGT. The CDR3 sequence is 14 residues long. J gave up 8 bases and V 0 bases, and 4 bases lay outside the gene matches. CDR3 nucleotide sequence: TGTGCCAGCAGTTACTCGGGACAGGGAAACGGCTACACCTTC. Protein product: CASSYSGQGNGYTF.

This clonotype was observed a few times. The chain employs TRBV5-1 and TRBJ1-4, with D perhaps matching TRBD1 (5 bases). The germline gives CDR1 SGHRS, CDR2 YFSETQ. V gave up 4 bases and J gave up 8 bases, with 27 bases separating them. This CDR3 is 18 amino acids long. In DNA form, the CDR3 reads TGCGCCAGCAGCCCGGCACGGACTACACGGGACGGATCAGAAAAACTGTTTTTT. This sequence encodes CASSPARTTRDGSEKLFF.

Ten or more counts support this clonotype. The chain employs TRBV24-1 and TRBJ2-3; 9 nucleotides match TRBD2. The CDR3 is made up of 15 amino acids. Germline-derived CDR1 and CDR2 are KGHDR and SFDVKD. Trimming at V came to 9 bases and at J to 5 bases, leaving 11 bases not matched to a gene. As DNA, the CDR3 is TGTGCCACCGCGTTAGCGGGAGCCTCCGGAGATACGCAGTATTTT. This gives the protein CATALAGASGDTQYF.

Of note for this clonotype: The junction departs from the called germline gene at one end, perhaps through a read error. This chain links TRBV10-2 with TRBJ1-2; D remains ambiguous. From germline, CDR1 is WSHSY and CDR2 SAAADI. This CDR3 has 17 residues. For the CDR3, the DNA is TGTGCCAGCAGCCAATCCCCGGACCTCCAGATTAACTATGGCTACACCTTC. Its translation is CASSQSPDLQINYGYTF.

In this sample, this clonotype turned up many times. The chain recombines TRBV5-6 with TRBJ1-5; possibly TRBD1 for D (6 bases). The CDR3 runs 13 residues. From germline, CDR1 is SGHDT and CDR2 YYEEEE. V lost 4 bases and J lost 11, with 16 bases in between. CDR3 protein: CASSRRGGSAQHF. The CDR3 DNA follows: TGTGCCAGCAGCCGTAGGGGGGGGTCGGCCCAGCATTTT.

Concerning this clonotype: This sequence may be a read error, since a much larger clone differs from it by one base. The chain combines TRBV6-1 with TRBJ1-2; D is uncertain. The CDR3 is 13 amino acids. Germline CDR1 MNHNS, CDR2 SASEGT. The CDR3 DNA sequence: TGTGCCAGCAGTAGCGAAAACTCCTATGACTACACCTTC. This gives the protein CASSSENSYDYTF.

As to this clonotype: This may come from a read error, since a much larger clone is one base off. This chain uses TRBV7-9 with TRBJ2-2; D possibly matches TRBD1 or TRBD2 (5 bases each). This CDR3 spans 15 amino acids. The germline V gene has CDR1 SEHNR and CDR2 FQNEAQ (reference sequence). The CDR3 loop reads CASSAIGTNTGELLF. The CDR3, as DNA: TGTGCCAGCAGCGCGATCGGGACGAACACCGGGGAGCTGCTTTTT.

The genes are TRBV3-1 and TRBJ2-1; D remains ambiguous. V was trimmed by 5 bases and J by 5 bases, leaving 7 bases between them. The germline CDR1 and CDR2 sequences are LGHDT and YNNKEL (reference sequence). CDR3 length equals 12 residues. CDR3 loop: CASSSNHNEQFF. In DNA, the CDR3 is TGTGCCAGCAGCTCAAATCACAATGAGCAGTTCTTC.

The sample holds a few counts of this clonotype. The CDR3 DNA is TGTGCCAGCAGTCACGACAGGGGGCCGGATGGCTACACCTTC. Its protein product is CASSHDRGPDGYTF. The V call is TRBV6-2 or TRBV6-3, the J call TRBJ1-2, with TRBD1 matching 10 bases. In germline, CDR1 is MNHEY, CDR2 SVGEGT. Trimming removed 5 bases from V and 6 bases from J; junction bases left unmatched: 6. This CDR3 has 14 amino acids.